This TCR beta chain was found in a study of T cells expressing NK-cell markers. The wider study: Cells sorted as CD3+CD56+NKG2C+, CD3+CD56+NKG2C- and CD3+CD56-NKG2C+ T cells supplied the TCR beta repertoires. Study conclusions and caveats: Of the CD8+ T cell pool in roughly six donors, about 1.0-8% was accounted for by dominant NKG2C+ clonotypes. Among a handful of donors, these clonotypes also ranked first in the CD3+CD56-NKG2C+ fraction.

Comment on this clonotype: Its antigen is not identified.

TCRdb reprocessed the 5' RACE reads, keeping one entry per CDR3 protein, no DNA. This sample contains over 150,000 distinct CDR3 sequences. The CDR3 loop spans 14 amino acids. Germline CDR1 reads MGHRA; CDR2 reads YSYEKL. This sequence originates from a woman in her forties or fifties in good health. This chain uses TRBV4-1 with TRBJ2-3; TCRdb lists TRBD1, though no DNA is available to test this call. Specimen: blood T cells: a sorted CD56 or NKG2C T cell subset, CD4+ or CD8+ T cells, or bulk PBMC T cells (not recorded which). CDR3: CASSQLVGDDTQYF.